This T cell receptor (beta chain) stems from a study of OX40 agonist ivuxolimab in advanced cancers. Turning to the study itself: The patients' treatment was ivuxolimab, an agonistic anti-OX40 (CD134) antibody. Findings and caveats of the study: Some nonresponders also had low normalized T-cell clonal expansion.

CDR1 and CDR2 from the germline V gene are SNHLY and FYNNEI. This CDR3 contains 14 residues. Between the trimmed V and J ends, which lost 1 base and 0 bases, there was a span of 6 bases. Some clones are missing from TCRdb's copy, which holds only in-frame ones; the method was immunoSEQ multiplex PCR. The sample lists about 80,000 clones, over 85% occurring once. This clone was picked up one time. Antigen specificity is unknown. This chain connects TRBV2 to TRBJ1-1; unclear D gene. This clonotype was obtained from an adult with an advanced solid tumor such as melanoma, head and neck, liver or kidney cancer. The sample consisted of CD4+ or CD8+ T cells sorted from blood, taken in a trial of the OX40 agonist ivuxolimab. The CDR3 spells CASSEETMNTEAFF. In DNA form, the CDR3 reads TGTGCCAGCAGTGAAGAGACCATGAACACTGAAGCTTTCTTT.